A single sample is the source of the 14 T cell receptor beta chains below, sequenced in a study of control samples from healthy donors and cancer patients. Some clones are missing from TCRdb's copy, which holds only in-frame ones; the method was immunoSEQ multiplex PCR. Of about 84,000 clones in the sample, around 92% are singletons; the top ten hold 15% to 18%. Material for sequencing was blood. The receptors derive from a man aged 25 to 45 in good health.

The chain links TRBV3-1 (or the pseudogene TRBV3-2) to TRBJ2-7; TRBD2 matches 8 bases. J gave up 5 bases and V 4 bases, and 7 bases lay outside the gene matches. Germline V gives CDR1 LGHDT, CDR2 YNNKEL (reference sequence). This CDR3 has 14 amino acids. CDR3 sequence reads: CASSRGGRRDEQYF. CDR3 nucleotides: TGTGCCAGCAGCCGGGGCGGGAGGAGGGACGAGCAGTACTTC.

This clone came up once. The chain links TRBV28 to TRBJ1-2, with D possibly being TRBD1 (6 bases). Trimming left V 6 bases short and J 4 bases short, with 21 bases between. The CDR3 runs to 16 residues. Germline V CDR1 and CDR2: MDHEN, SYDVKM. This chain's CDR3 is CASSTPSTGYFYGYTF. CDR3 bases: TGTGCCAGCAGCACACCCTCGACAGGATATTTCTATGGCTACACCTTC.

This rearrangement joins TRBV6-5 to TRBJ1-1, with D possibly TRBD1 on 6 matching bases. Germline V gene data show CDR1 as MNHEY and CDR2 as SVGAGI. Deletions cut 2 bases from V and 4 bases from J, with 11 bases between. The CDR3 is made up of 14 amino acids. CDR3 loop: CASSYGGGGTEAFF. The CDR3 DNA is TGTGCCAGCAGTTACGGGGGGGGCGGCACTGAAGCTTTCTTT.

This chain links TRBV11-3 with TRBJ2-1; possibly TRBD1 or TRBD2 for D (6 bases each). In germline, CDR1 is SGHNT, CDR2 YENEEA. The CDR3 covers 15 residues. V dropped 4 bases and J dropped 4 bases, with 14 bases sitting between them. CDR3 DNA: TGTGCCAGCAGCTACGGGGGCAGGCCGTACAATGAGCAGTTCTTC. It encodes CASSYGGRPYNEQFF.

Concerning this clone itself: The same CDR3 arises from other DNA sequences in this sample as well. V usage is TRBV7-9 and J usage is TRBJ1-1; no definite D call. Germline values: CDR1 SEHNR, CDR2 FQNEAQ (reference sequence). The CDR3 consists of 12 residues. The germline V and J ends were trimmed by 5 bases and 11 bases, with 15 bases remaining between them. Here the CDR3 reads CASSEFPETAFF. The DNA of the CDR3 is TGTGCCAGCAGCGAGTTTCCTGAAACGGCTTTCTTT.

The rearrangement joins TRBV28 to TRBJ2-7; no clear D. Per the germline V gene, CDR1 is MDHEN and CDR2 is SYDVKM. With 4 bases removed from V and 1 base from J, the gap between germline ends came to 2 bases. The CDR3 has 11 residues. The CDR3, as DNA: TGTGCCAGCAGTTCGTCCTACGAGCAGTACTTC. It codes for CASSSSYEQYF.

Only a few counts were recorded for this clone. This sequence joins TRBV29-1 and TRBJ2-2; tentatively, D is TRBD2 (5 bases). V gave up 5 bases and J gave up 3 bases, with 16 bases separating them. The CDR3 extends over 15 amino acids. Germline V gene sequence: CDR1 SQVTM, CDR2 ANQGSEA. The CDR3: CSVTRAARDTGELFF. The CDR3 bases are TGCAGCGTTACGAGGGCTGCTAGGGACACCGGGGAGCTGTTTTTT.

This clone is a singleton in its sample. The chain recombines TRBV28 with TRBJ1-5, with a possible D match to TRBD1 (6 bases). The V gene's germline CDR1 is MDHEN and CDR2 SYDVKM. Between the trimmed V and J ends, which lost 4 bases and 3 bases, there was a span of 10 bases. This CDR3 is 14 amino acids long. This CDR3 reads CASSSGHFNQPQHF. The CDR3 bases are TGTGCCAGCAGTTCGGGACACTTCAATCAGCCCCAGCATTTT.

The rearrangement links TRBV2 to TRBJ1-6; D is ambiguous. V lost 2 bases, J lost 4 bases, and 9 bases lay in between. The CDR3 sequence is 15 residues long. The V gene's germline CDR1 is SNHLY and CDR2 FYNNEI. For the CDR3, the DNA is TGTGCCAGCAGTGAAAGCAGGAATTATAATTCACCCCTCCACTTT. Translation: CASSESRNYNSPLHF.

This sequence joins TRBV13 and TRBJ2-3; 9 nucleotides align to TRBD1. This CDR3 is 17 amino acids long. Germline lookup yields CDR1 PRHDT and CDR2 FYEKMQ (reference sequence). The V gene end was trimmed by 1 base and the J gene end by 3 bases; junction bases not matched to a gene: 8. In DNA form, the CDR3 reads TGTGCCAGCAGCTTAGCGGGACAGGGTCCAAGTACAGATACGCAGTATTTT. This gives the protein CASSLAGQGPSTDTQYF.

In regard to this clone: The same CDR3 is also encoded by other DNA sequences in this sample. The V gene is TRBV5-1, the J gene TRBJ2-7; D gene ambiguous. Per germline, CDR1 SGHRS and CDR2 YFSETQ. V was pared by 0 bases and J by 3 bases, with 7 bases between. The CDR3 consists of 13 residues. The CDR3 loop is CASSLEGNYEQYF. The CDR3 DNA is TGCGCCAGCAGCTTGGAAGGCAACTACGAGCAGTACTTC.

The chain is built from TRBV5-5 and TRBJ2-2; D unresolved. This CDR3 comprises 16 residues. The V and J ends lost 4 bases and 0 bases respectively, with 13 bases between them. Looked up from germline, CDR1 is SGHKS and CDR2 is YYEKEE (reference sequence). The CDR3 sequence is CASSPRTESNTGELFF. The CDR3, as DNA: TGTGCCAGCAGCCCAAGGACCGAATCGAACACCGGGGAGCTGTTTTTT.

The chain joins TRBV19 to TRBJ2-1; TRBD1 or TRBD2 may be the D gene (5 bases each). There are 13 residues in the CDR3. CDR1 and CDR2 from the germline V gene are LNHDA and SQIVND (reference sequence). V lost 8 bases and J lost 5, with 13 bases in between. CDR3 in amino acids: CASGTRGHNEQFF. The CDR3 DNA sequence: TGTGCCAGTGGAACTCGGGGCCACAATGAGCAGTTCTTC.

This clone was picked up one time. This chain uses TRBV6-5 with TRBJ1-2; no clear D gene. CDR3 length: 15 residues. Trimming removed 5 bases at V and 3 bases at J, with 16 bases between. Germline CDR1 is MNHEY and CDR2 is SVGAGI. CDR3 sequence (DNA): TGTGCCAGCAGTATGCGGACGGAGGATCACTATGGCTACACCTTC. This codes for CASSMRTEDHYGYTF.